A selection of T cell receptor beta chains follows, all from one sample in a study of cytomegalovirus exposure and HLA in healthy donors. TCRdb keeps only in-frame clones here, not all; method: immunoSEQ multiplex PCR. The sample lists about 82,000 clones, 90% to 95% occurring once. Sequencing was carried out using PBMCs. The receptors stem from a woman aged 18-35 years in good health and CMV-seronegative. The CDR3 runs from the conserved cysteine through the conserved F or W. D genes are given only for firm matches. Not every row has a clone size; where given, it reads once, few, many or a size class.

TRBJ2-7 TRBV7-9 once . CASSRVDSALRYEQYF TGTGCCAGCAGCCGAGTAGACAGCGCGCTCCGGTACGAGCAGTACTTC
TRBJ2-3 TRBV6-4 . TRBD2 CASSDGTSGTDTQYF TGTGCCAGCAGTGACGGGACTAGCGGCACAGATACGCAGTATTTT
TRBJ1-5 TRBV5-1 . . CASSPDSNQPQHF TGCGCCAGCAGCCCAGATAGCAATCAGCCCCAGCATTTT
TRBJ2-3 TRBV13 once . CASSLGPGEAQYF TGTGCCAGCAGCTTAGGCCCTGGGGAGGCGCAGTATTTT
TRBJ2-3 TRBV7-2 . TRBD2 CASSLGLAGTDTQYF TGTGCCAGCAGCTTAGGCTTAGCGGGAACAGATACGCAGTATTTT
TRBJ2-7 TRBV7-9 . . CASSPGYGSVDEQYF TGTGCCAGCAGCCCGGGCTACGGGAGTGTCGACGAGCAGTACTTC
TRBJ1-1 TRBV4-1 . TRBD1 CASSLGTGSNTEAFF TGCGCCAGCAGCCTCGGGACAGGGTCGAACACTGAAGCTTTCTTT
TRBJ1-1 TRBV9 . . CASSVGGPTEAFF TGTGCCAGCAGCGTAGGGGGGCCCACTGAAGCTTTCTTT
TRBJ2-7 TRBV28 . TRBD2 CASSFYLAGASYEQYF TGTGCCAGCAGTTTCTACTTAGCGGGCGCCTCCTACGAGCAGTACTTC
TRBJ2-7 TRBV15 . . CATSGRSVGQSYEQYF TGTGCCACCAGCGGGCGCTCAGTAGGACAGTCCTACGAGCAGTACTTC
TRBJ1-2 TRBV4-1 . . CASSQVGGGNYGYTF TGCGCCAGCAGCCAAGTGGGAGGGGGAAACTATGGCTACACCTTC
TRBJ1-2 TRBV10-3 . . CAISESGGANYGYTF TGTGCCATCAGTGAAAGCGGGGGTGCGAACTATGGCTACACCTTC
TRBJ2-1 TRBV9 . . CASSADIRAYNEQFF TGTGCCAGCAGCGCGGACATCCGAGCCTACAATGAGCAGTTCTTC
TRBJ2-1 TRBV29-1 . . CSVGSRGLYNEQFF TGCAGCGTTGGGTCCAGGGGTCTGTACAATGAGCAGTTCTTC
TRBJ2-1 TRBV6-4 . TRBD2 CASSEGLAGNEQFF TGTGCCAGCAGTGAGGGACTAGCGGGCAATGAGCAGTTCTTC
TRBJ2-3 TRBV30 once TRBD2 CAWRDGTSGTDTQYF TGTGCCTGGAGAGACGGGACTAGCGGGACAGATACGCAGTATTTT
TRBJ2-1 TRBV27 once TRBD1 CATKGTGKNNEQFF TGTGCCACCAAAGGGACAGGGAAGAACAATGAGCAGTTCTTC
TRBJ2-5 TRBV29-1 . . CSARRDPYQETQYF TGCAGCGCCAGGCGGGACCCGTACCAAGAGACCCAGTACTTC
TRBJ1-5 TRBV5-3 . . CARSLVPLEQPQHF TGTGCCAGAAGCTTGGTGCCCTTGGAGCAGCCCCAGCATTTT
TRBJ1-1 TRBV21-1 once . CASRWTGNTEAFF TGTGCCAGCAGGTGGACAGGGAACACTGAAGCTTTCTTT
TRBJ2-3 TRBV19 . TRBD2 CASSVGTWGGGTDTQYF TGTGCCAGTAGTGTGGGGACCTGGGGGGGAGGCACAGATACGCAGTATTTT
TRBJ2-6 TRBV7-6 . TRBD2 CASSLGTSGPFSGANVLTF TGTGCCAGCAGCTTAGGGACTAGCGGGCCGTTCTCTGGGGCCAACGTCCTGACTTTC
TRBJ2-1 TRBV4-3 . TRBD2 CASSQVVTSGVTYNEQFF TGCGCCAGCAGCCAAGTTGTAACTAGCGGGGTGACCTACAATGAGCAGTTCTTC
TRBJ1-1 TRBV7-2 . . CASSLEWRGGEAFF TGTGCCAGCAGCTTAGAATGGAGGGGGGGGGAAGCTTTCTTT
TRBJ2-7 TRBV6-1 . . CACSSGQLRYEQYF TGTGCCTGCTCGAGTGGGCAGTTACGCTACGAGCAGTACTTC
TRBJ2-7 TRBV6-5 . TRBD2 CASSPLAGEAYEQYF TGTGCCAGCAGTCCCCTAGCGGGAGAGGCCTACGAGCAGTACTTC
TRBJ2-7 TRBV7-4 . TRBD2 CASSLKRGVPYEQYF TGTGCCAGCAGCTTAAAGCGGGGGGTTCCCTACGAGCAGTACTTC